Listed below are T cell receptor beta chains from one sample, sequenced in a study of neurological immune-mediated disorders. Via MiXCR, TCRdb re-called the 5' RACE reads, giving one row per CDR3 protein. The sample shows tens of thousands of distinct CDR3 sequences, about a tenth of them seen only once. Sequenced material: PBMCs. These receptors were taken from a woman aged 40 to 50 in good health. The CDR3 runs from the conserved cysteine through the conserved F or W. Fields, in order: D gene, V gene, J gene, clone size, CDR3 DNA, CDR3 protein. D genes are given only for firm matches. Some rows mark clone size as missing; the rest say once, few, many or name a class of expanded clone.

>TRBD2|TRBV7-8|TRBJ2-1|many
TGTGCCAGCAGCTCGGGTAGCGGGGGACCCTACAATGAGCAGTTCTTC
CASSSGSGGPYNEQFF
>TRBD1|TRBV10-3|TRBJ1-1|many
TGTGCCATCAGTGAGGACAGGGGGAGGAACACTGAAGCTTTCTTT
CAISEDRGRNTEAFF
>-|TRBV2|TRBJ1-3|-
TGTGCCAGCAGTCCAGGGGGAAACACCATATATTTT
CASSPGGNTIYF
>-|TRBV12-3/TRBV12-4|TRBJ1-5|many
TGTGCCAGCAGCCTAAGCCAAGGCCAGCCCCAGCATTTT
CASSLSQGQPQHF
>-|TRBV20-1|TRBJ2-2|many
TGCAGTGCTCTCGATTGGGGGCTGCCGTCCGGGGAGCTGTTTTTT
CSALDWGLPSGELFF
>-|TRBV25-1|TRBJ2-7|many
TGTGCCAGCAGTGAATCCCTAGCTACTTACGAGCAGTACTTC
CASSESLATYEQYF
>TRBD1|TRBV6-1|TRBJ1-5|many
TGTGCCAGCATCTCAAGGGGGACAGAAAGCAATCAGCCCCAGCATTTT
CASISRGTESNQPQHF
>-|TRBV5-6|TRBJ1-5|many
TGTGCCAGCAGCTTCCTTCGACAGCCAAATCAGCCCCAGCATTTT
CASSFLRQPNQPQHF
>TRBD1|TRBV12-3/TRBV12-4|TRBJ2-7|once
TGTGCCAGCAACAGGGGGTCCTACGAGCAGTACTTC
CASNRGSYEQYF
>-|TRBV6-5|TRBJ1-2|few
TGTGCCAGCAGTTATCCAGGGGCCCGTGGCTACACCTTC
CASSYPGARGYTF
>-|TRBV4-1|TRBJ2-7|many
TGCGCCAGCAGCCAAGGCCCGGGACCTGAGTACGAGCAGTACTTC
CASSQGPGPEYEQYF